This note documents a single T cell receptor beta chain sequence. What it recognizes is unknown. This entry is derived from a study of cytomegalovirus exposure and HLA in healthy donors. For the study at large: HLA-typed donors were the source of around 85 million unique TCRs held in an early data release. Broader study findings: With high specificity and sensitivity, the classifier reportedly diagnosed cytomegalovirus status. Researchers counted around 170 TCR beta chains as cytomegalovirus-associated.

With 60 Vbeta and 13 Jbeta primers, the PCR was carried out. Original methodology: Unique TCR beta chains numbered about 80 million in a later analysis, with roughly 10 million shared. Generated by immunoSEQ multiplex PCR, the TCRdb table keeps only in-frame clones and is missing some. The V and J calls and clone size are taken from that table; D and trimming were inferred from the DNA. Here the sample spans about 140,000 clones, roughly 80% being singletons. The CDR3 has 15 amino acids. Germline V gene lookup returns CDR1 LNHDA and CDR2 SQIVND (reference sequence). V lost 7 bases, J lost 6 bases, and 12 bases stayed unmatched.

Sequenced: PBMCs. The sequence was collected from a man aged 40-49 years in good health and CMV-seropositive. The chain has TRBV19 and TRBJ1-5; 7 bases are a match to TRBD1. The CDR3 protein is CASTSGTVALQPQHF. Written as DNA, the CDR3 is TGTGCCAGTACCTCCGGGACAGTTGCTCTTCAGCCCCAGCATTTT.